This TCR beta chain was identified in a study of siplizumab effects on memory and regulatory T cells. Broader study findings: Controls had approximately 26% Treg-derived mappable alloreactive CD4+ clones on average, versus less than 70% with siplizumab. With siplizumab, cumulative frequency of CD4+ memory-derived alloreactive sequences dropped significantly. Suppressive activity of Tregs proliferating in siplizumab cultures remained unconfirmed. Major contributors to the alloresponse seemed to be naive T cells, which also appeared more diverse than memory cells.

This clone was seen only once. Its target is unknown. Some clones are missing from TCRdb's copy, which holds only in-frame ones; the method was immunoSEQ multiplex PCR. Of more than 95,000 clones in the sample, 93% were seen once. This TCR came from a human donor in good health. The sample comprised Tregs sorted from blood.

The CDR3 DNA reads TGTGCCAGCAGCCCCAGCGTGCTGAACACCGGGGAGCTGTTTTTT. As protein: CASSPSVLNTGELFF. This rearrangement joins TRBV7-2 to TRBJ2-2; D gene ambiguous. Trimming shortened V by 5 bases and J by 1 base, and 11 bases separated the two germline ends. The CDR3 totals 15 residues. CDR1 is SGHTA, CDR2 FQGNSA, per germline.